A selection of T cell receptor beta chains follows, all from one sample in a study of Graves' ophthalmopathy and Graves' hyperthyroidism. TCRdb itself ran the multiplex PCR reads through MiXCR, one entry per CDR3 protein. The data hold about 550,000 distinct CDR3 sequences, with under 45% observed a single time. Sequenced sample: peripheral blood or thyroid tissue (not recorded which). The receptor source for this set is an adult man with Graves' hyperthyroidism. Each CDR3 is given with its conserved first and last residue. Each record gives: clone size, V gene, J gene, D gene, CDR3 protein, CDR3 DNA. The D gene is left open where the match is weak. A row's size may be missing; if present it is once, few, many or a size class.

abundance: .
v_gene: TRBV29-1
j_gene: TRBJ2-7
d_gene: TRBD2
CDR3aa: CSLTGGSTYEQYF
CDR3nt: TGCAGCTTGACGGGGGGATCCACCTACGAGCAGTACTTC

abundance: many
v_gene: TRBV12-3/TRBV12-4
j_gene: TRBJ1-2
d_gene: TRBD1
CDR3aa: CASRHRGGYTF
CDR3nt: TGTGCCAGCAGGCACAGGGGTGGCTACACCTTC

abundance: many
v_gene: TRBV7-9
j_gene: TRBJ2-2
d_gene: .
CDR3aa: CASSFGWGTGELFF
CDR3nt: TGTGCCAGCAGCTTCGGTTGGGGAACCGGGGAGCTGTTTTTT

abundance: few
v_gene: TRBV3-1
j_gene: TRBJ2-7
d_gene: TRBD1
CDR3aa: CASSTDREAYEQYF
CDR3nt: TGTGCCAGCAGCACGGACAGGGAGGCCTACGAGCAGTACTTC

abundance: .
v_gene: TRBV6-5
j_gene: TRBJ2-2
d_gene: .
CDR3aa: CASSYGTWGTGELFF
CDR3nt: TGTGCCAGCAGTTACGGGACCTGGGGCACCGGGGAGCTGTTTTTT

abundance: .
v_gene: TRBV7-6
j_gene: TRBJ2-3
d_gene: .
CDR3aa: CASSGSSTGTQYF
CDR3nt: TGTGCCAGCAGCGGATCTAGCACAGGTACGCAGTATTTT

abundance: .
v_gene: TRBV10-3
j_gene: TRBJ2-7
d_gene: TRBD2
CDR3aa: CAITSGDEQYF
CDR3nt: TGTGCCATCACTAGCGGAGACGAGCAGTACTTC

abundance: .
v_gene: TRBV12-3/TRBV12-4
j_gene: TRBJ2-7
d_gene: .
CDR3aa: CASSKIGGSYEQYF
CDR3nt: TGTGCCAGCAGTAAAATTGGCGGTTCCTACGAGCAGTACTTC

abundance: .
v_gene: TRBV7-9
j_gene: TRBJ1-1
d_gene: .
CDR3aa: CASSFGLAGNTEAFF
CDR3nt: TGTGCCAGCAGCTTTGGACTAGCGGGGAACACTGAAGCTTTCTTT

abundance: many
v_gene: TRBV7-9
j_gene: TRBJ2-7
d_gene: .
CDR3aa: CASSLAVGIRFPEIEQYF
CDR3nt: TGTGCCAGCAGCTTAGCCGTTGGTATTCGGTTCCCCGAAATAGAGCAGTACTTC

abundance: .
v_gene: TRBV29-1
j_gene: TRBJ2-7
d_gene: .
CDR3aa: CSVENRGGFEQYF
CDR3nt: TGCAGCGTTGAGAACAGGGGAGGTTTCGAGCAGTACTTC

abundance: .
v_gene: TRBV29-1
j_gene: TRBJ1-4
d_gene: TRBD1
CDR3aa: CSVRQGEEKLFF
CDR3nt: TGCAGCGTTAGACAGGGGGAAGAAAAACTGTTTTTT

abundance: .
v_gene: TRBV28
j_gene: TRBJ2-7
d_gene: TRBD1
CDR3aa: CASKTGGPYEQYF
CDR3nt: TGTGCCAGCAAGACAGGGGGGCCCTACGAGCAGTACTTC

abundance: many
v_gene: TRBV10-3
j_gene: TRBJ2-5
d_gene: TRBD1
CDR3aa: CAISESTGSETQYF
CDR3nt: TGTGCCATCAGTGAGTCGACAGGGTCGGAGACCCAGTACTTC

abundance: .
v_gene: TRBV2
j_gene: TRBJ2-1
d_gene: TRBD1
CDR3aa: CASKDRSYNEQFF
CDR3nt: TGTGCCAGCAAGGACAGGTCCTACAATGAGCAGTTCTTC

abundance: .
v_gene: TRBV29-1
j_gene: TRBJ2-1
d_gene: TRBD2
CDR3aa: CSVPGLAVYNEQFF
CDR3nt: TGCAGCGTGCCGGGACTAGCGGTCTACAATGAGCAGTTCTTC

abundance: .
v_gene: TRBV3-1
j_gene: TRBJ1-6
d_gene: TRBD1
CDR3aa: CASSQVAAVGTDNSPLHF
CDR3nt: TGTGCCAGCAGCCAAGTTGCCGCGGTCGGGACAGATAATTCACCCCTCCACTTT

abundance: .
v_gene: TRBV14
j_gene: TRBJ2-7
d_gene: .
CDR3aa: CASSGGGAVYEQYF
CDR3nt: TGTGCCAGCAGTGGGGGTGGGGCGGTCTACGAGCAGTACTTC

abundance: few
v_gene: TRBV12-3/TRBV12-4
j_gene: TRBJ1-5
d_gene: .
CDR3aa: CASSYGGRNQPQHF
CDR3nt: TGTGCCAGCAGTTACGGGGGCCGCAATCAGCCCCAGCATTTT

abundance: many
v_gene: TRBV19
j_gene: TRBJ1-4
d_gene: .
CDR3aa: CASSTMGGTNEKLFF
CDR3nt: TGTGCCAGTAGTACGATGGGGGGAACTAATGAAAAACTGTTTTTT

abundance: .
v_gene: TRBV7-2
j_gene: TRBJ2-1
d_gene: .
CDR3aa: CASSLGGVSYNEQFF
CDR3nt: TGTGCCAGCAGCCTAGGGGGAGTTAGCTACAATGAGCAGTTCTTC

abundance: many
v_gene: TRBV9
j_gene: TRBJ1-2
d_gene: TRBD1
CDR3aa: CASSDRTGGPYGYTF
CDR3nt: TGTGCCAGCAGCGACCGGACAGGTGGACCCTATGGCTACACCTTC

abundance: .
v_gene: TRBV20-1
j_gene: TRBJ2-7
d_gene: TRBD1
CDR3aa: CSTPGTGGEQYF
CDR3nt: TGCAGTACCCCCGGGACAGGTGGCGAGCAGTACTTC

abundance: .
v_gene: TRBV3-1
j_gene: TRBJ1-2
d_gene: TRBD1
CDR3aa: CASRSQGDHYGYTF
CDR3nt: TGTGCCAGCAGATCACAGGGGGATCACTATGGCTACACCTTC

abundance: few
v_gene: TRBV7-7
j_gene: TRBJ2-2
d_gene: .
CDR3aa: CASSTHQDVPGELFF
CDR3nt: TGTGCTAGCAGCACACACCAGGACGTCCCCGGGGAGCTGTTTTTT

abundance: .
v_gene: TRBV4-1
j_gene: TRBJ1-6
d_gene: TRBD1
CDR3aa: CASSQGTGANNSPLHF
CDR3nt: TGCGCCAGCAGCCAAGGAACAGGGGCGAATAATTCACCCCTCCACTTT

abundance: .
v_gene: TRBV6-5
j_gene: TRBJ2-2
d_gene: TRBD2
CDR3aa: CASRRTSSNTGELFF
CDR3nt: TGTGCCAGCAGAAGGACTAGCTCGAACACCGGGGAGCTGTTTTTT

abundance: .
v_gene: TRBV4-1
j_gene: TRBJ1-2
d_gene: .
CDR3aa: CASSQSMATASDGYTF
CDR3nt: TGCGCCAGCAGCCAGTCGATGGCTACAGCTTCGGATGGCTACACCTTC

abundance: many
v_gene: TRBV20-1
j_gene: TRBJ2-5
d_gene: TRBD2
CDR3aa: CSARDGAGWWETQYF
CDR3nt: TGCAGTGCTAGAGATGGAGCGGGATGGTGGGAGACCCAGTACTTC